The present TCR beta chain was sequenced within a study of blood T cell repertoires in COVID-19. In the study overall: The United States, Italy and Spain were the sources of the acute and convalescent COVID-19 samples.

Data came from immunoSEQ multiplex PCR; TCRdb stores just in-frame clones and leaves some out. The sample holds 200,000 to 300,000 clones, roughly 80% seen once. Trimming removed 5 bases at V and 8 bases at J, with 18 bases between. CDR1 is SGHAT, CDR2 FQNNGV, per germline. The CDR3 extends over 15 amino acids. Participants spanned ages about 18 to 100 years and resided in 20 to 25 US areas. Someone with COVID-19 had been met by exposed participants within 2 weeks before study entry. V is TRBV11-2 and J is TRBJ1-4, with D hard to call. The sequenced sample was PBMCs or T cells enriched from blood (not recorded which). The clonotype originates from a woman aged 40 to 50 who had been exposed to COVID-19. The CDR3 DNA is TGTGCCAGCAGCCATACCAGGACCGGAGGGGAAAAACTGTTTTTT. Translated: CASSHTRTGGEKLFF. The full variable domain, completed using reference TRBV11-2 and TRBJ1-4, is EAGVAQSPRYKIIEKRQSVAFWCNPISGHATLYWYQQILGQGPKLLIQFQNNGVVDDSQLPKDRFSAERLKGVDSTLKIQPAKLEDSAVYLCASSHTRTGGEKLFFGSGTQLSVL.